The rows below give T cell receptor beta chains drawn from one sample of a study of human T cells and chemical hapten exposure. One entry per CDR3 protein, called by TCRdb with MiXCR from the RACE reads. Of about 47,000 distinct CDR3 sequences listed, 3% to 4.5% were seen once; the top ten hold 5.6%. The sample was whole blood. The origin of the receptors is a human donor in good health. Some clones in this sample may be carry-over from other donors' samples. Both conserved end residues are part of each CDR3.

v_call: TRBV11-1; j_call: TRBJ1-1; cdr3_aa: CASSLDRGQDEAFF
v_call: TRBV6-5; j_call: TRBJ2-5; cdr3_aa: CASSSDRGRQETQYF
v_call: TRBV10-3; j_call: TRBJ1-1; cdr3_aa: CAISAGTNTEAFF
v_call: TRBV28; j_call: TRBJ1-5; cdr3_aa: CASSFTGTDNQPQHF
v_call: TRBV10-3; j_call: TRBJ2-7; cdr3_aa: CAISVFDAEYEQYF
v_call: TRBV11-2; j_call: TRBJ2-3; cdr3_aa: CASSLVGGQGGHTQYF
v_call: TRBV3-1; j_call: TRBJ2-1; cdr3_aa: CASSQEGWANSYNEQFF
v_call: TRBV7-2; j_call: TRBJ1-4; cdr3_aa: CASSLGGVNEKLFF
v_call: TRBV5-1; j_call: TRBJ2-3; cdr3_aa: CASSLRGSTDTQYF
v_call: TRBV11-1; j_call: TRBJ2-1; cdr3_aa: CASSLGQSRDEQFF
v_call: TRBV11-3; j_call: TRBJ1-1; cdr3_aa: CASSLGDRANEAFF
v_call: TRBV20-1; j_call: TRBJ2-3; cdr3_aa: CSASRLAGVEPRRDTQYF
v_call: TRBV27; j_call: TRBJ1-3; cdr3_aa: CASSQSRDRAGNTIYF
v_call: TRBV6-5; j_call: TRBJ2-7; cdr3_aa: CASSYSSRGAYEQYF
v_call: TRBV2; j_call: TRBJ2-7; cdr3_aa: CASRAGVGQYF
v_call: TRBV28; j_call: TRBJ2-5; cdr3_aa: CASSLSAETQYF
v_call: TRBV7-2; j_call: TRBJ2-5; cdr3_aa: CASSPNAVGVLSF
v_call: TRBV28; j_call: TRBJ2-7; cdr3_aa: CASRAQTDAYEQYF
v_call: TRBV29-1; j_call: TRBJ1-1; cdr3_aa: CSVAKGPGTEVFF
v_call: TRBV18; j_call: TRBJ2-1; cdr3_aa: CASSPPMATSSYNEQFF
v_call: TRBV4-2; j_call: TRBJ2-7; cdr3_aa: CASSQDQRSGYEQYF
v_call: TRBV7-8; j_call: TRBJ2-5; cdr3_aa: CASSLEGWGAEETQYF
v_call: TRBV20-1; j_call: TRBJ1-1; cdr3_aa: CSATEREAFF
v_call: TRBV28; j_call: TRBJ2-1; cdr3_aa: CASRVAGDRPNAEQFF
v_call: TRBV4-1; j_call: TRBJ2-3; cdr3_aa: CASSQATSGRAKDTQYF
v_call: TRBV28; j_call: TRBJ2-7; cdr3_aa: CASSKRLASSYEQYF
v_call: TRBV11-2; j_call: TRBJ2-2; cdr3_aa: CASSFRGGAGDTGELFF
v_call: TRBV27; j_call: TRBJ2-1; cdr3_aa: CASSFVPGRLENEQFF
v_call: TRBV15; j_call: TRBJ2-3; cdr3_aa: CATSRFQGGLNTDTQYF
v_call: TRBV20-1; j_call: TRBJ1-3; cdr3_aa: CSARDIDPSSGNTIYF
v_call: TRBV9; j_call: TRBJ1-2; cdr3_aa: CASSAAPGQGKINYGYTF
v_call: TRBV10-3; j_call: TRBJ2-7; cdr3_aa: CAIRDLYEQYF
v_call: TRBV6-5; j_call: TRBJ2-7; cdr3_aa: CASSPGRGSSYEQYF
v_call: TRBV12-3/TRBV12-4; j_call: TRBJ1-1; cdr3_aa: CASSFWEGTEAFF
v_call: TRBV28; j_call: TRBJ2-1; cdr3_aa: CASSLPPGEQFF
v_call: TRBV19; j_call: TRBJ1-2; cdr3_aa: CASTQSAWGNGYTF
v_call: TRBV5-6; j_call: TRBJ1-5; cdr3_aa: CASSSPSRDSSNQPQHF
v_call: TRBV10-3; j_call: TRBJ2-7; cdr3_aa: CAISDSSYEQYF
v_call: TRBV18; j_call: TRBJ1-4; cdr3_aa: CASSPDRGHEKLFF
v_call: TRBV30; j_call: TRBJ2-5; cdr3_aa: CAWTQRQQGTQYF
v_call: TRBV14; j_call: TRBJ2-2; cdr3_aa: CASSQLGQGTGELFF
v_call: TRBV6-5; j_call: TRBJ2-1; cdr3_aa: CASSPRGQFNSYNEQFF
v_call: TRBV12-3/TRBV12-4; j_call: TRBJ2-5; cdr3_aa: CASSLARETQYF
v_call: TRBV20-1; j_call: TRBJ1-4; cdr3_aa: CSAGQGWNEKLFF
v_call: TRBV28; j_call: TRBJ1-5; cdr3_aa: CASSPEAGNSNQPQHF
v_call: TRBV27; j_call: TRBJ1-4; cdr3_aa: CASSTGRATNEKLFF
v_call: TRBV28; j_call: TRBJ1-3; cdr3_aa: CASKLGTGYWSGNTIYF
v_call: TRBV4-1; j_call: TRBJ2-7; cdr3_aa: CASSQVDMGLTRGEQYF
v_call: TRBV2; j_call: TRBJ1-3; cdr3_aa: CAITLTGSGNTIYF
v_call: TRBV11-2; j_call: TRBJ2-5; cdr3_aa: CASSLLATSQETQYF
v_call: TRBV10-1; j_call: TRBJ2-4; cdr3_aa: CASSDRTSGRAEAKNIQYF
v_call: TRBV10-1; j_call: TRBJ2-7; cdr3_aa: CASSVRQGGEQYF
v_call: TRBV6-4; j_call: TRBJ2-3; cdr3_aa: CASSPAGGASTDTQYF
v_call: TRBV7-9; j_call: TRBJ2-1; cdr3_aa: CASSPGTRGGEQFF
v_call: TRBV9; j_call: TRBJ1-1; cdr3_aa: CASSRGFSNTEAFF